This entry concerns a single TCR beta chain. The entry originates in a study of blood T cell repertoires in COVID-19. The data were produced by immunoSEQ multiplex PCR, yet TCRdb's version contains in-frame clones alone and is incomplete. This sample has about 150,000 clones, with less than 80% found just once. The CDR3 totals 15 residues. The germline V gene has CDR1 MNHEY and CDR2 SMNVEV (reference sequence). V was cut by 5 bases and J by 1 base, with 14 bases left in between. Sequencing was done on a sample of PBMCs or T cells enriched from blood (not recorded which). The source is an older woman in a cohort exposed to, infected with or recovered from COVID-19 (not recorded which). The chain carries TRBV27 and TRBJ1-1; D possibly corresponds to TRBD1 (6 bases). CDR3 loop: CASSAPPGQNTEAFF. For the CDR3, the DNA is TGTGCCAGCAGTGCCCCCCCGGGACAGAACACTGAAGCTTTCTTT.